This T cell receptor beta chain is drawn from a study of Ad26.COV2.S vaccination and SARS-CoV-2 variants. Clones were read by immunoSEQ multiplex PCR, and TCRdb kept only the in-frame ones, dropping some. The data contain roughly 350,000 clones, about 85% of them singletons. Treatment indicated: 15 to 20 received Ad26.COV2.S at low or high dose, single or two shots; several received placebo; per-sample allocation not given. Sampling took place 63 days after the first vaccine or placebo injection. SARS-CoV-2 spike from the Wuhan strain was encoded by the vaccine, an Ad26 vector. V gave up 3 bases and J gave up 13 bases, with 13 bases separating them. Germline V CDR1 and CDR2: MRHNA, SNTAGT. The CDR3 runs 13 residues.

This clonotype was obtained from a person between 18 and 59 years old who received the Ad26.COV2.S COVID-19 vaccine or a placebo. The sequencing here drew on peripheral blood, taken in a trial of Ad26.COV2.S vaccine versus placebo. The gene calls are TRBV6-4 and TRBJ1-6; D gene unclear. The CDR3 DNA reads as TGTGCCAGCAGTGATAAGGAAGGAAGGCCCCTCCACTTT. Amino acids: CASSDKEGRPLHF.